These 3 T cell receptor beta chains came from one sample sequenced in a study of blood T cells in healthy people across ages. Sample-barcoded 5' priming and a J-beta primer mix drove a second PCR of about 6 to 12 cycles. TCRdb analysed the 5' RACE reads with MiXCR anew, one entry per CDR3 protein. The sample yields 630,000 or so distinct CDR3 sequences, approximately 29% seen once. Material for sequencing was blood. The receptors were sampled from an elderly woman in good health.

This clonotype was observed many times. J is TRBJ2-1 and V is TRBV3-1; D remains unclear. The CDR3 sequence is 13 residues long. Between the trimmed V and J ends, which lost 1 base and 7 bases, there was a span of 8 bases. Germline V gene sequence: CDR1 LGHDT, CDR2 YNNKEL (reference sequence). The CDR3 sequence is CASSQGQTNEQFF. CDR3 sequence (DNA): TGTGCCAGCAGCCAAGGGCAGACTAATGAGCAGTTCTTC.

The chain carries TRBV7-9 and TRBJ1-4, with D possibly TRBD1 on 5 matching bases. This CDR3 spans 14 amino acids. Trimming left V 5 bases short and J 8 bases short, with 15 bases between. The germline V gene encodes CDR1 SEHNR and CDR2 FQNEAQ (reference sequence). CDR3 protein: CASSAAGVEEKLFF. The CDR3 nucleotides read TGTGCCAGCAGCGCCGCGGGGGTAGAGGAAAAACTGTTTTTT.

V and J are TRBV7-3 and TRBJ1-1; 7 positions match TRBD1. Germline lookup yields CDR1 SGHTA and CDR2 FQGTGA. The CDR3 is 14 amino acids. V lost 5 bases, J lost 4 bases, and 7 bases stayed unmatched. The CDR3, as DNA: TGTGCCAGCAGCCGGCAGGGGGTGAGCACTGAAGCTTTCTTT. It specifies CASSRQGVSTEAFF.